This TCR beta chain was documented in a study of CD8+ T cells in alopecia areata. Turning to the study itself: For treated patients, severity scores reflected the percentage of scalp area affected.

With regard to this clone: Antigen unknown.

Study observations and caveats: Greater clonality was observed in lesional scalp samples, especially alopecia totalis/universalis, versus normal scalp.

The authors extracted RNA and reverse transcribed it into cDNA as the sequencing template. The data were produced by immunoSEQ multiplex PCR, yet TCRdb's version contains in-frame clones alone and is incomplete. The sample holds around 270,000 clones; 58% are singletons and the top ten take approximately 2%. Regarding treatment: oral pan-JAK inhibitor, 5-10 mg twice daily. PBMCs provided sorted CD4+ and CD8+ T cells. The CDR3 has 15 amino acids. Germline lookup yields CDR1 MNHEY and CDR2 SVGAGI. V lost 2 bases and J lost 0, with 10 bases in between. The sequencing used CD4+ T cells sorted from blood, collected at week 24, from a patient treated with tofacitinib. The rearrangement joins TRBV6-5 to TRBJ2-5; D is uncertain. This TCR came from a human donor with alopecia areata. This CDR3 is CASSYGRLYQETQYF. Written as DNA, the CDR3 is TGTGCCAGCAGTTACGGGCGTTTGTACCAAGAGACCCAGTACTTC.